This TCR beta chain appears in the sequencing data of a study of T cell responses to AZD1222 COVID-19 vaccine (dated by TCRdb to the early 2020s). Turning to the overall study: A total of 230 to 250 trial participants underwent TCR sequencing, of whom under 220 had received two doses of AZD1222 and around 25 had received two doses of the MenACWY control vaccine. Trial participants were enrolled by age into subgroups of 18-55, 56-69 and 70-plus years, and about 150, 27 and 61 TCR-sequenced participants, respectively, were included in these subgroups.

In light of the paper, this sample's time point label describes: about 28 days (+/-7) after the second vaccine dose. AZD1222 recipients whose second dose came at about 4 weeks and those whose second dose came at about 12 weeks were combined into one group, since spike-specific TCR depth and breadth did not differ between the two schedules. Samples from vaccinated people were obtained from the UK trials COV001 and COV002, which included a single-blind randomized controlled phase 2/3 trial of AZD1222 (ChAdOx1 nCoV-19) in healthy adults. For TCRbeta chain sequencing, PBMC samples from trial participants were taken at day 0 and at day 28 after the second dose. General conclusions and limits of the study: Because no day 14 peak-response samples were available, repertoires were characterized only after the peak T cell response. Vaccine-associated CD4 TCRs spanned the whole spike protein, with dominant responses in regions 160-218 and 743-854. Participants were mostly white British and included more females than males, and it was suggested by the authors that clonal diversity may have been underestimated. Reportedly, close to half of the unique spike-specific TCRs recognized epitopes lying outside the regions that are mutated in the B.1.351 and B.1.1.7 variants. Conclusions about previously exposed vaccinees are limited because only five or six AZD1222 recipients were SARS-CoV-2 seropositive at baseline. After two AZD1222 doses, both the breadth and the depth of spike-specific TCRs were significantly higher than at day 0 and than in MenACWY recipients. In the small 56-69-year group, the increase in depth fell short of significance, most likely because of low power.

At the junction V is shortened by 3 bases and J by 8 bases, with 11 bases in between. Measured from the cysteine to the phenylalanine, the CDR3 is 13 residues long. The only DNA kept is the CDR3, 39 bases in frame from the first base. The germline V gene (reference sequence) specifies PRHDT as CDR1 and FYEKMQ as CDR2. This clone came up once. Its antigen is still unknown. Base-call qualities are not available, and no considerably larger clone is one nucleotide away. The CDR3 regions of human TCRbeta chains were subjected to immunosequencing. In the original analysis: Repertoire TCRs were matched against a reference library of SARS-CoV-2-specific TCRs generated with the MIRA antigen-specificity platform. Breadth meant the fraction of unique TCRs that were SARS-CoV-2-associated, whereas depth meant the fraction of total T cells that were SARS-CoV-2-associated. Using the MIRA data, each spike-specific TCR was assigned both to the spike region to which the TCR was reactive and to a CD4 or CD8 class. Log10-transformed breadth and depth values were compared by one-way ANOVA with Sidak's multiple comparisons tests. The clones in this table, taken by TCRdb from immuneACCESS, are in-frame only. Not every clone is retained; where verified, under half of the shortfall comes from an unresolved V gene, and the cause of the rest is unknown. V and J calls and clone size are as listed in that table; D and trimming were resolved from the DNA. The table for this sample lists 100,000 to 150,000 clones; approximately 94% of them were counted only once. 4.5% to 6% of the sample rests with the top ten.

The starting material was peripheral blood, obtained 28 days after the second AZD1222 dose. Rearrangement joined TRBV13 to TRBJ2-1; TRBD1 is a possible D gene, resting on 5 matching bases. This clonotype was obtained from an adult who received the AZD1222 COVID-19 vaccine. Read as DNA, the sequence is TGTGCCAGCAGCTTCAGGGAAAGGGATGAGCAGTTCTTC. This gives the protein CASSFRERDEQFF.